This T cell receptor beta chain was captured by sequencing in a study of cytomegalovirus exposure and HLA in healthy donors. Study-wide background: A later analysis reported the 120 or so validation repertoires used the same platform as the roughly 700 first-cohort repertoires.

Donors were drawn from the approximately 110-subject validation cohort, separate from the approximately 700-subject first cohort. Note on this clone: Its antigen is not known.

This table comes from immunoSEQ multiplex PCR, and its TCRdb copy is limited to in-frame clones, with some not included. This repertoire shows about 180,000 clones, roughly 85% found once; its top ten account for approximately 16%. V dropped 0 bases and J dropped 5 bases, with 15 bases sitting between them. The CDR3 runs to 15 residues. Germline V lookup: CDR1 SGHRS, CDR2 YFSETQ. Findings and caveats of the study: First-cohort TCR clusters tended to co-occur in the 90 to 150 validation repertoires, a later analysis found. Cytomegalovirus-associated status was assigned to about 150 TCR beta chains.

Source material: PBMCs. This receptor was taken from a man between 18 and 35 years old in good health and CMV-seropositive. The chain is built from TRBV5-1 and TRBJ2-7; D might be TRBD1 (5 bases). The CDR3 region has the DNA TGCGCCAGCAGCTTGGAGTGGGGAAGGGGAAACGAGCAGTACTTC. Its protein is CASSLEWGRGNEQYF.